This T cell receptor (beta chain) was sequenced for a study of Ad26.COV2.S vaccination and SARS-CoV-2 variants. About the study: It was the COV1001 Ad26.COV2.S trial arm that included the donor.

Sequencing was performed with immunoSEQ multiplex PCR; in TCRdb, only in-frame clones are kept and a portion is missing. The sample carries fewer than 600,000 clones, 80% to 90% recorded once. Sample treatment: 19 received Ad26.COV2.S at low or high dose, single or two shots; several received placebo; per-sample allocation not given. Day 63 after the first vaccine or placebo injection was the time point for sampling. This CDR3 has 15 residues. The germline V gene encodes CDR1 ENHRY and CDR2 SYGVKD. The V and J ends lost 1 base and 0 bases respectively, with 7 bases between them. This chain connects TRBV10-3 to TRBJ1-3; no clear D. Source: peripheral blood, taken in a trial of Ad26.COV2.S vaccine versus placebo. This clonotype originated in a person aged 18 to 59 who received the Ad26.COV2.S COVID-19 vaccine or a placebo. The CDR3 loop reads CAISEWLSSGNTIYF. The CDR3 DNA is TGTGCCATCAGTGAGTGGTTAAGCTCTGGAAACACCATATATTTT.